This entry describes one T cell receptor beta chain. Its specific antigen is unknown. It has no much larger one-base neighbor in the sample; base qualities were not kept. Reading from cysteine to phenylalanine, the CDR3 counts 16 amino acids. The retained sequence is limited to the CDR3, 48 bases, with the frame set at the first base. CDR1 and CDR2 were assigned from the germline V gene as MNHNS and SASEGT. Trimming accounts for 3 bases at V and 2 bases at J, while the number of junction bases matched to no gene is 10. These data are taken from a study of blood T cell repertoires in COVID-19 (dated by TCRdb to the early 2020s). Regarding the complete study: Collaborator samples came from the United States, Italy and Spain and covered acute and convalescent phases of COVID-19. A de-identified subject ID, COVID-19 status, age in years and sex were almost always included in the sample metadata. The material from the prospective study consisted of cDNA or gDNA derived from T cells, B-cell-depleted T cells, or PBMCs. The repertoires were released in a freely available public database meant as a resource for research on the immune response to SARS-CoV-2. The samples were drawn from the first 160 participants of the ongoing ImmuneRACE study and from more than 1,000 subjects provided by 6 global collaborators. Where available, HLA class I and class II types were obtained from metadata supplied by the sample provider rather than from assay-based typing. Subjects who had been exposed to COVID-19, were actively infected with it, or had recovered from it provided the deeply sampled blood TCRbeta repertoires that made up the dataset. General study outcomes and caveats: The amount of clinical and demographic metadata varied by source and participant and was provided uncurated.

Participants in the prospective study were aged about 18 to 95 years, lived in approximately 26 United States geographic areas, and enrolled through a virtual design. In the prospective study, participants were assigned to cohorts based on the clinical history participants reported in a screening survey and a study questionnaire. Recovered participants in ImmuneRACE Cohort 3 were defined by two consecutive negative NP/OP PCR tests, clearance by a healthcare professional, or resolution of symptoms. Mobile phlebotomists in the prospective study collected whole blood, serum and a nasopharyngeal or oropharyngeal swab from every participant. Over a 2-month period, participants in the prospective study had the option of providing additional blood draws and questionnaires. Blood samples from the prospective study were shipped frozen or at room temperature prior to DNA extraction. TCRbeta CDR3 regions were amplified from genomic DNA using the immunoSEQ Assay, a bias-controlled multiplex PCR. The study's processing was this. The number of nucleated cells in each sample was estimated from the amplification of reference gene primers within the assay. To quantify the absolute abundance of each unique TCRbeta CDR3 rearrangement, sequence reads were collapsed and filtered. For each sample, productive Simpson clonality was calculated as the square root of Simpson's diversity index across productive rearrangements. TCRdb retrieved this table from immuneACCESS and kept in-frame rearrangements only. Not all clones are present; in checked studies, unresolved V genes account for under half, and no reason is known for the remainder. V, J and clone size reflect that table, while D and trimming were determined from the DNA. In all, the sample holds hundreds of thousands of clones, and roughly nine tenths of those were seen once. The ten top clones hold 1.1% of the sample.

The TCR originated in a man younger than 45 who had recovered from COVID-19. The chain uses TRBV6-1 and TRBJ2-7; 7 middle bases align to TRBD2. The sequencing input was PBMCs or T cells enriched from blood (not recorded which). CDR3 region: CASSDYGGTATYEQYF. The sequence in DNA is TGTGCCAGCAGTGACTACGGGGGGACGGCCACCTACGAGCAGTACTTC.